This TCR beta chain was documented in a study of T-cell reconstitution after alpha-beta-depleted transplantation in children. Using unique molecular identifiers, the investigators prepared the TCRbeta library. TCRdb processed the PCR reads anew with MiXCR; each CDR3 protein has one entry. The repertoire includes about 300,000 distinct CDR3 sequences, about a tenth of them detected once, and 7.5% sits in the top ten. Germline V gene sequence: CDR1 DFQATT, CDR2 SNEGSKA (reference sequence). The CDR3 consists of 15 residues. Trimming removed 4 bases from V and 5 bases from J; junction bases left unmatched: 11. Whole-study findings and limits: T-cell numbers and diversity, one year after transplant, stemmed largely from T cells that were newly produced. The study reportedly traced alpha-beta T cells about two months after transplant to several hundred expanded graft clones. There were some patients whose high TCRbeta diversity at day 60 came from surviving recipient T cells and thymic progenitors.

To note about this clonotype: Its antigen is unknown.

The sequencing used PBMCs, collected before TCRalphabeta/CD19-depleted stem cell transplant. The origin of this receptor is a boy younger than two with acute myeloid leukemia, due to receive a stem cell transplant. The chain has TRBV20-1 and TRBJ2-5; 9 bases line up with TRBD2. Here the CDR3 DNA reads TGCAGTGCTATTTTCGCGGGAGGGCCTTGGGAGACCCAGTACTTC. It is translated as CSAIFAGGPWETQYF.